This TCR beta chain derives from a study of cytomegalovirus exposure and HLA in healthy donors. The study's findings and limits: TCR beta sequences reportedly predicted the HLA-A and HLA-B alleles of most subjects accurately.

The study ran its PCR with 60 Vbeta and 13 Jbeta primers. Original processing notes: As a later analysis found, there were 80 million or so unique TCR beta chains, of which some 9.9 million were shared. TCRdb keeps only in-frame clones here, not all; method: immunoSEQ multiplex PCR. That table supplies the V and J calls and clone size; D and trimming were determined from the DNA. In the table there are about 55,000 clones, more than 65% of which are singletons. Germline V gene lookup returns CDR1 SGHRS and CDR2 YFSETQ. The CDR3 has 14 amino acids. The junction had 4 bases not matched to a gene; V was cut back by 4 bases and J by 3 bases. Turning to this clone: Its specificity is unknown.

This chain uses TRBV5-1 with TRBJ1-1; TRBD1 matches at 9 bases. Sequencing input: PBMCs. This TCR was recovered from a man in his forties in good health and CMV-seropositive. The CDR3 reads CASSGDRVYTEAFF. CDR3 in DNA: TGCGCCAGCAGCGGGGACAGGGTATACACTGAAGCTTTCTTT.